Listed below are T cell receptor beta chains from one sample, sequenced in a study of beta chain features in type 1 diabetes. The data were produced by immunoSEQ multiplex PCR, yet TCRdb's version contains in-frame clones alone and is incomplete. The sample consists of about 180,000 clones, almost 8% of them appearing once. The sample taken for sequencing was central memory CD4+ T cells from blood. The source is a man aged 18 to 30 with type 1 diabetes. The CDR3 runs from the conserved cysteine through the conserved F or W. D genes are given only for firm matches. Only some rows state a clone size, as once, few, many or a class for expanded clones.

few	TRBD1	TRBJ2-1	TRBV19	CASSIGTGGYNEQFF	TGTGCCAGTAGTATCGGGACAGGGGGTTACAATGAGCAGTTCTTC
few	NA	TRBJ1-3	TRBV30	CAWSAQRLFIHSGNTIYF	TGTGCCTGGAGTGCACAACGATTGTTCATTCACTCTGGAAACACCATATATTTT
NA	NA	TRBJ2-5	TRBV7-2	CASSLLWGPKETQYF	TGTGCCAGCAGCTTATTGTGGGGGCCGAAGGAGACCCAGTACTTC
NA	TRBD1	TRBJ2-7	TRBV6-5	CATRGPGQGAYEQYF	TGTGCCACCAGGGGACCGGGACAGGGAGCCTACGAGCAGTACTTC
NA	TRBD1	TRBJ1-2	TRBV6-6	CASSSGGIYGYTF	TGTGCCAGCAGCTCAGGGGGGATCTATGGCTACACCTTC
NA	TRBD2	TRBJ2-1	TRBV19	CASSPSPRGGHNEQFF	TGTGCCAGTAGTCCCTCCCCGCGGGGGGGCCACAATGAGCAGTTCTTC
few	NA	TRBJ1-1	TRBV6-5	CASSQGVSEAFF	TGTGCCAGCAGTCAGGGCGTTTCTGAAGCTTTCTTT
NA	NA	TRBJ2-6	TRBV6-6	CASSYSFGSGANVLTF	TGTGCCAGCAGTTACTCCTTCGGGTCTGGGGCCAACGTCCTGACTTTC
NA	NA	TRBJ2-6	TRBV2	CASSPSRGEGANVLTF	TGTGCCAGCAGCCCCTCCAGGGGGGAAGGGGCCAACGTCCTGACTTTC
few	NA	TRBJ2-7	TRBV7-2	CASSLVESYEQYF	TGTGCCAGCAGCTTAGTAGAGTCCTACGAGCAGTACTTC
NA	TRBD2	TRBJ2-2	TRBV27	CASSLGSGSAGELFF	TGTGCCAGCAGTTTGGGGAGCGGGAGCGCCGGGGAGCTGTTTTTT
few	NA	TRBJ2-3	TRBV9	CASSVGAGSTDTQYF	TGTGCCAGCAGCGTAGGAGCGGGTAGCACAGATACGCAGTATTTT
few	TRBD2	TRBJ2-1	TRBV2	CASRWLAGNNEQFF	TGTGCCAGCAGGTGGCTAGCGGGTAACAATGAGCAGTTCTTC
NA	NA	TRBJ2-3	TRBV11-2	CASSLDLADTQYF	TGTGCCAGCAGCTTAGATCTCGCAGATACGCAGTATTTT
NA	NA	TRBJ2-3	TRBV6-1	CASSISATSTDTQYF	TGTGCCAGCAGCATTAGCGCCACAAGCACAGATACGCAGTATTTT
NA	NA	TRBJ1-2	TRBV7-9	CASSRFRAEDGYTF	TGTGCCAGCAGCAGATTCAGGGCTGAAGATGGCTACACCTTC
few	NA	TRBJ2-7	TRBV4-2	CASSQDLQGTYEQYF	TGTGCCAGCAGCCAAGATCTTCAGGGAACCTACGAGCAGTACTTC
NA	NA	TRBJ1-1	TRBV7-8	CASSLVRGDGLNTEAFF	TGTGCCAGCAGCTTAGTTCGGGGGGACGGGCTGAACACTGAAGCTTTCTTT
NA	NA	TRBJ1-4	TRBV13	CASSSQGWGTNEKLFF	TGTGCCAGCAGCTCCCAGGGTTGGGGAACTAATGAAAAACTGTTTTTT
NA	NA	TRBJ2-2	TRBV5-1	CASSSTVNTGELFF	TGCGCCAGCAGCAGTACAGTGAACACCGGGGAGCTGTTTTTT
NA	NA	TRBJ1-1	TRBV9	CASSVEPTDTEAFF	TGTGCCAGCAGCGTAGAACCCACGGACACTGAAGCTTTCTTT
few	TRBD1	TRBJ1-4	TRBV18	CASSPPIGTANEKLFF	TGTGCCAGCTCACCACCGATCGGGACAGCGAATGAAAAACTGTTTTTT
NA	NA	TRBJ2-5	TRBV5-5	CASSLASRPEETQYF	TGTGCCAGCAGCTTGGCCTCTCGCCCAGAAGAGACCCAGTACTTC
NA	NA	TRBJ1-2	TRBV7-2	CASSLDSPVKGYTF	TGTGCCAGCAGCTTAGACTCTCCGGTGAAGGGCTACACCTTC
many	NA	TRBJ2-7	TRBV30	CAWSGSHSSYEQYF	TGTGCCTGGAGTGGTTCGCACAGCTCCTACGAGCAGTACTTC
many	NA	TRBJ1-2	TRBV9	CASSPGSLNVYGYTF	TGTGCCAGCAGCCCAGGGTCCTTAAACGTCTATGGCTACACCTTC
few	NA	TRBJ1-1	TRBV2	CASSVRVTEAFF	TGTGCCAGCAGTGTGAGGGTCACTGAAGCTTTCTTT
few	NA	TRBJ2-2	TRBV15	CATSSIYTGELFF	TGTGCCACCAGCAGTATATACACCGGGGAGCTGTTTTTT
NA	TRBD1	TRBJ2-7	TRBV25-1	CASSDSGQGAVDEQYF	TGTGCCAGCAGTGATTCGGGACAGGGGGCGGTCGACGAGCAGTACTTC
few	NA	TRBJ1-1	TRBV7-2	CASSLARQNTEAFF	TGTGCCAGCAGCTTAGCGCGGCAGAACACTGAAGCTTTCTTT
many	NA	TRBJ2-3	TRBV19	CASARGADTDTQYF	TGTGCCAGTGCCCGCGGAGCGGACACAGATACGCAGTATTTT
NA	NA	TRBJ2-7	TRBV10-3	CAISESARENTYEQYF	TGTGCCATCAGTGAGTCTGCCCGGGAAAATACCTACGAGCAGTACTTC
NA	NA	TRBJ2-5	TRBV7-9	CASSLMGLRGTQYF	TGTGCCAGCAGCCTCATGGGTCTTAGAGGGACCCAGTACTTC
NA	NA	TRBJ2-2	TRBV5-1	CASSLEPAGELFF	TGCGCCAGCAGCTTGGAGCCGGCCGGGGAGCTGTTTTTT